This T cell receptor (beta chain) emerged from a study of blood T cell repertoires in COVID-19. Study at large: Samples representing acute and convalescent COVID-19 were sourced from the United States, Italy and Spain. Nucleic acid was either cDNA or gDNA, and it came from T cells, B-cell-depleted T cells, or PBMCs.

Researchers sorted participants into cohorts using their self-reported clinical history. Original methodology: Reference gene primer amplification in the assay estimated nucleated cell counts. Clones were read by immunoSEQ multiplex PCR, and TCRdb kept only the in-frame ones, dropping some. V and J calls plus clone size are reproduced from that table; the DNA served to infer D and trimming. Here the sample spans 280,000 or so clones, roughly 89% being singletons. The CDR3 sequence is 13 residues long. With V trimmed by 7 bases and J by 5 bases, 7 bases remained unmatched. Germline CDR1 reads MNHEY; CDR2 reads SVGAGI.

The receptor's source is a woman aged 45-65 years who had been exposed to COVID-19. The gene calls are TRBV6-5 and TRBJ1-1, with TRBD1 identical over 7 bases. Source material: PBMCs or T cells enriched from blood (not recorded which). The CDR3 protein is CASTKGRGTEAFF. Written as DNA, the CDR3 is TGTGCCAGCACGAAAGGCAGGGGGACTGAAGCTTTCTTT.